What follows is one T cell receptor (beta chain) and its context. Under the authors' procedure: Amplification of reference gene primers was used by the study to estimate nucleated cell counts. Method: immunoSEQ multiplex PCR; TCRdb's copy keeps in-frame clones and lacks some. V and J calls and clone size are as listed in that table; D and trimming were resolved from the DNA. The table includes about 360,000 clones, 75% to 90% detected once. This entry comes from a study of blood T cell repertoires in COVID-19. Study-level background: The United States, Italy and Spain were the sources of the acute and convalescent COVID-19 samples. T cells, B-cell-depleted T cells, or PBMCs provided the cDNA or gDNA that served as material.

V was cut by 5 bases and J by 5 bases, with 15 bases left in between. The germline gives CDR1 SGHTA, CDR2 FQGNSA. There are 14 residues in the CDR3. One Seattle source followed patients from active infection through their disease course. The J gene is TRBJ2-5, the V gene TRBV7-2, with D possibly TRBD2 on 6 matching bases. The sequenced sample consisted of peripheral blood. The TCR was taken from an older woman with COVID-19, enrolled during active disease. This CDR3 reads CASSEGLRWETQYF. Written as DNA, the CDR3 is TGTGCCAGCAGCGAGGGACTCCGATGGGAGACCCAGTACTTC. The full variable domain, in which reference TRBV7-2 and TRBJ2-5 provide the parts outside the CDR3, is GAGVSQSPSNKVTEKGKDVELRCDPISGHTALYWYRQSLGQGLEFLIYFQGNSAPDKSGLPSDRFSAERTGGSVSTLTIQRTQQEDSAVYLCASSEGLRWETQYFGPGTRLLVL.